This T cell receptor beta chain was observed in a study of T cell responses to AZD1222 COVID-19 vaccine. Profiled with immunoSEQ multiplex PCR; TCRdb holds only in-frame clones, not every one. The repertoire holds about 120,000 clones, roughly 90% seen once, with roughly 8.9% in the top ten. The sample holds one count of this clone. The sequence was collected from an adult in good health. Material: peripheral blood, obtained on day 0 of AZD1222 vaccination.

In DNA, the CDR3 is TGTGCCAGCAGCGTATCTAGCGGGAGCTACAATGAGCAGTTCTTC. Translated: CASSVSSGSYNEQFF. J is TRBJ2-1 and V is TRBV7-3; 10 bases fit TRBD2. The V gene end was trimmed by 5 bases and the J gene end by 3 bases; junction bases not matched to a gene: 4. This CDR3 region has 15 residues. Germline CDR1 reads SGHTA; CDR2 reads FQGTGA.